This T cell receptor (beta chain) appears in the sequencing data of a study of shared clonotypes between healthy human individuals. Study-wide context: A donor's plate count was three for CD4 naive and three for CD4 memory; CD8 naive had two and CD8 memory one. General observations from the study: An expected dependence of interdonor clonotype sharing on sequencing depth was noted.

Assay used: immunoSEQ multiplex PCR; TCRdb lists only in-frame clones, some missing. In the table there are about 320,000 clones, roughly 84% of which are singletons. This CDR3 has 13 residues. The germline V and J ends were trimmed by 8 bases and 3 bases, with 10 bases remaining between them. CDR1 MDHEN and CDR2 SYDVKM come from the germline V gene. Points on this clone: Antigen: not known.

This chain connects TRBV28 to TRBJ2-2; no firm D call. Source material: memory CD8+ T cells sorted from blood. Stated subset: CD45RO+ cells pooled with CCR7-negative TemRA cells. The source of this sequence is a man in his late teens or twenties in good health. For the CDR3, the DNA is TGTGCCAGCGGCCTCCTAGACACCGGGGAGCTGTTTTTT. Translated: CASGLLDTGELFF.